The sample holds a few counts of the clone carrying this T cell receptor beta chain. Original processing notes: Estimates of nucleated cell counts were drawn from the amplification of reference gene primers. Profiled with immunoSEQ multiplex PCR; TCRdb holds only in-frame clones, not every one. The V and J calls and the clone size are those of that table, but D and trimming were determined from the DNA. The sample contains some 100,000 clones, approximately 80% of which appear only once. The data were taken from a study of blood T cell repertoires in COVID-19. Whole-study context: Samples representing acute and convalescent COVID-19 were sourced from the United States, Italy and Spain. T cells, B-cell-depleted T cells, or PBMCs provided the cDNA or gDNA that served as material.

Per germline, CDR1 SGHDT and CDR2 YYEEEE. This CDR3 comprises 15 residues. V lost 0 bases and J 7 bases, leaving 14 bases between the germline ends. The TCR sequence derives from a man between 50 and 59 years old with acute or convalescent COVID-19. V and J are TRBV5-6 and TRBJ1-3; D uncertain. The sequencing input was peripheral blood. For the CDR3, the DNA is TGTGCCAGCAGCTTGGTGGGCAATTTAGATAACACCATATATTTT. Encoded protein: CASSLVGNLDNTIYF. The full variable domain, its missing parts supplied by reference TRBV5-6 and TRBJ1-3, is DAGVTQSPTHLIKTRGQQVTLRCSPKSGHDTVSWYQQALGQGPQFIFQYYEEEERQRGNFPDRFSGHQFPNYSSELNVNALLLGDSALYLCASSLVGNLDNTIYFGEGSWLTVV.